This paragraph reports one TCR beta chain. The data are from a study of blood T cell repertoires in COVID-19. As for the study in general: The cDNA or gDNA used as material had been derived from T cells, B-cell-depleted T cells, or PBMCs.

Only in-frame clones appear in the TCRdb table, and some are missing; sequencing was by immunoSEQ multiplex PCR. The data contain about 200,000 clones, about 85% of them singletons. Germline V gene data show CDR1 as SGHTA and CDR2 as FQGTGA. The trim removed 4 bases at V and 9 bases at J, leaving 3 bases unmatched. CDR3 size: 13 residues. Sequences were obtained from PBMCs or T cells enriched from blood (not recorded which). The genes are TRBV7-3 and TRBJ2-2, with TRBD1 identical over 9 bases. This receptor was taken from a man between 40 and 49 years old who had recovered from COVID-19. Here the CDR3 reads CASSSGQGRELFF. As DNA, the CDR3 is TGTGCCAGCAGCTCGGGACAGGGCAGGGAGCTGTTTTTT.